This TCR beta chain was identified during a study of identical twins. TCRdb independently ran MiXCR on the 5' RACE reads; one entry per CDR3 protein. The sample lists hundreds of thousands of distinct CDR3 sequences, 5.5% to 6.5% occurring once. Germline assignment: CDR1 MGHRA and CDR2 YSYEKL. The CDR3 contains 16 residues. The V end was cut by 4 bases, the J end by 3 bases, with 17 bases between. In regard to this clonotype: Its antigen is unknown.

The study, taken as a whole, reports: With beta out-of-frame sequences, excess sharing by twins was weaker.

The receptor was derived from a man aged 18 to 29 in good health. V and J are TRBV4-1 and TRBJ2-3; the D gene is possibly TRBD1 (5 bases). Input material: naive T cells sorted from blood. CDR3 residues: CASSPARSRATDTQYF. The CDR3, as DNA: TGCGCCAGCAGCCCCGCACGATCCAGGGCGACAGATACGCAGTATTTT.